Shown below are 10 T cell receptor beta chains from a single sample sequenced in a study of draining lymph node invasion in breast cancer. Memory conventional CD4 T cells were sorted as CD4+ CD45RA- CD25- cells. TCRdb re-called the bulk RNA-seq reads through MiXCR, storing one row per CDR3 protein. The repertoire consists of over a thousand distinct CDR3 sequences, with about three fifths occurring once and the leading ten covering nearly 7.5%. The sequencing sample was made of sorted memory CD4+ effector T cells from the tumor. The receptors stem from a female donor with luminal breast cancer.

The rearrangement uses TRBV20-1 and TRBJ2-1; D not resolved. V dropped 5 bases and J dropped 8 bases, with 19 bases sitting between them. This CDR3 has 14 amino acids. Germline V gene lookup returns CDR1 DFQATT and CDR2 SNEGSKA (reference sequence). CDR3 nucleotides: TGCAGTGCTTTTACCCGTGTGATCGGTGATGAGCAGTTCTTC. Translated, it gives CSAFTRVIGDEQFF.

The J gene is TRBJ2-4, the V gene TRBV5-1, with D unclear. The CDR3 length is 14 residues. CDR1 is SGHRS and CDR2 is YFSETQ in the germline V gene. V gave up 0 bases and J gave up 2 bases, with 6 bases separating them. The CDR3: CASSLGATKNIQYF. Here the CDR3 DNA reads TGCGCCAGCAGCTTGGGGGCAACCAAAAACATTCAGTACTTC. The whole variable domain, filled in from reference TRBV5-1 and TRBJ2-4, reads KAGVTQTPRYLIKTRGQQVTLSCSPISGHRSVSWYQQTPGQGLQFLFEYFSETQRNKGNFPGRFSGRQFSNSRSEMNVSTLELGDSALYLCASSLGATKNIQYFGAGTRLSVL.

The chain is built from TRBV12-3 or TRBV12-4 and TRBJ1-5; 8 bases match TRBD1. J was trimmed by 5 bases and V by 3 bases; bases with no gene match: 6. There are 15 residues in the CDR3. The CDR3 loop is CASSFSRGPYQPQHF. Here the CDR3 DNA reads TGTGCCAGCAGTTTCAGCAGGGGGCCCTATCAGCCCCAGCATTTT.

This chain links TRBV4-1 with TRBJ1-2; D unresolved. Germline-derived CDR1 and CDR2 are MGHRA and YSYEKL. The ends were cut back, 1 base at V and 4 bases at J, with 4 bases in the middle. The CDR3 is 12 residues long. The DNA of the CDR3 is TGCGCCAGCAGCCAAGGAACCTATGGCTACACCTTC. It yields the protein CASSQGTYGYTF.

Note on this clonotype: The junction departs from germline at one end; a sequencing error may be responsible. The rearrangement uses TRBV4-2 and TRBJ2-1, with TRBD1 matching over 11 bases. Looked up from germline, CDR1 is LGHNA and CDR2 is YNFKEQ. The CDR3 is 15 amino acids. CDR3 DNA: TGTGCCAGCAGACCGGGACAGGGGGGTGTCAATGGGCAGTTCTTC. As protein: CASRPGQGGVNGQFF.

This CDR3 reads CASRGVAGGGQPQHF. The CDR3 bases are TGCGCCAGCAGGGGAGTGGCGGGCGGTGGTCAGCCCCAGCATTTT. The genes are TRBV4-1 and TRBJ1-5; no reliable D call. The germline V and J ends were trimmed by 6 bases and 6 bases, with 18 bases remaining between them. Germline CDR1 MGHRA, CDR2 YSYEKL. The CDR3 is 15 amino acids.

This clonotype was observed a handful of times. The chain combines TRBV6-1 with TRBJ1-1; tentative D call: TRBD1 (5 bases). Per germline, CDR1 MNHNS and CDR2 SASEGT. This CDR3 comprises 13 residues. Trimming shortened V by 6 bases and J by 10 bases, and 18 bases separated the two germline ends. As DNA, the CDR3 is TGTGCCAGCAGCGAAACCCTCCAGGGCCGAGCTTTCTTT. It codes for CASSETLQGRAFF.

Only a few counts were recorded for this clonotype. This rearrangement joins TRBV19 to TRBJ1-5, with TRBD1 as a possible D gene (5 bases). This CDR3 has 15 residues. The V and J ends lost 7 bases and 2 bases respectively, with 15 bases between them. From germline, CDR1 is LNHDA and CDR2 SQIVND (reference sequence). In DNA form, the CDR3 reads TGTGCCAGTACAAGGGGTTCAATGGGCAATCAGCCCCAGCATTTT. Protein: CASTRGSMGNQPQHF.

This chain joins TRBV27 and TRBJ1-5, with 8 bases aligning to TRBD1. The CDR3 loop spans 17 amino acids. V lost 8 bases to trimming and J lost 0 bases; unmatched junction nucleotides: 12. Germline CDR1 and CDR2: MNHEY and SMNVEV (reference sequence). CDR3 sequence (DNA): TGTGCCAGCGCTTTGGCAGGGGGCCAGGGTAGCAATCAGCCCCAGCATTTT. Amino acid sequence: CASALAGGQGSNQPQHF.

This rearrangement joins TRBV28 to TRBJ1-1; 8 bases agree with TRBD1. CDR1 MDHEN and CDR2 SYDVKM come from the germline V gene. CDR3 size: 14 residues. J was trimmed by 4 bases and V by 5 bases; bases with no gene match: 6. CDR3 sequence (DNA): TGTGCCAGCAGTGGAGACAGGGGAGGCACTGAAGCTTTCTTT. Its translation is CASSGDRGGTEAFF.